The 22 T cell receptor beta chains below were found in one sample sequenced in a study of blood T cell repertoires in COVID-19. Here immunoSEQ multiplex PCR was the method, and the copy in TCRdb shows in-frame clones only, minus some. The sample has 80,000 to 95,000 clones, roughly 87% seen once. What was sequenced was peripheral blood. The receptors here all came from a woman in her 50s with active or convalescent COVID-19.

This chain connects TRBV5-6 to TRBJ2-7; D might be TRBD1 (6 bases). The germline gives CDR1 SGHDT, CDR2 YYEEEE. The V end lost 3 bases, the J end lost 0 bases, and 10 bases lay between the germline ends. The CDR3 is 14 amino acids. CDR3 sequence reads: CASSWGHHSYEQYF. The CDR3 DNA sequence: TGTGCCAGCAGCTGGGGACACCACTCCTACGAGCAGTACTTC.

This clone was seen a handful of times. V is TRBV6-5 and J is TRBJ2-1, with a tentative D call TRBD2 (5 bases). Trimming left V 7 bases short and J 7 bases short, with 20 bases between. Germline CDR1 reads MNHEY; CDR2 reads SVGAGI. The CDR3 is 15 residues long. In nucleotides, the CDR3 is TGTGCCAGCAACGAACTTACCGGGGTCCGTAATGAGCAGTTCTTC. This gives the protein CASNELTGVRNEQFF.

CDR3 residues: CASTGVTGDTQYF. The CDR3, as DNA: TGCGCCAGCACGGGGGTAACTGGAGATACGCAGTATTTT. This sequence joins TRBV4-1 and TRBJ2-3; possibly TRBD2 for D (6 bases). This CDR3 spans 13 amino acids. Germline V gene data show CDR1 as MGHRA and CDR2 as YSYEKL. V shed 7 bases and J shed 5 bases, with 13 bases lying between them.

This clone showed up many times. In the same sample, other DNA sequences code for this CDR3. The chain employs TRBV19 and TRBJ1-2, with unresolved D. The CDR3 runs to 14 residues. Trimming took 0 bases from V and 2 from J, leaving 7 bases between them. The germline CDR1 and CDR2 sequences are LNHDA and SQIVND (reference sequence). The CDR3, as DNA: TGTGCCAGTAGTATAGAAGAGGCAAACTATGGCTACACCTTC. This translates into CASSIEEANYGYTF.

The chain has TRBV7-2 and TRBJ2-7; unclear D gene. The CDR3 runs 14 residues. Per the germline V gene, CDR1 is SGHTA and CDR2 is FQGNSA. V lost 4 bases and J 6 bases, leaving 16 bases between the germline ends. CDR3 region: CASSSRRGISEQYF. The CDR3 DNA is TGTGCCAGCAGCTCTAGGCGAGGCATCTCCGAGCAGTACTTC.

V usage is TRBV5-8 and J usage is TRBJ2-7, with 8 positions matching TRBD2. Trimming removed 5 bases from V and 0 bases from J; junction bases left unmatched: 10. Germline V lookup: CDR1 SGHTS, CDR2 YDEGEE. CDR3 length equals 16 residues. The CDR3 here is CASSFGRGPSSYEQYF. CDR3 sequence (DNA): TGTGCCAGCAGTTTCGGGAGGGGACCGAGCTCCTACGAGCAGTACTTC.

This clone was detected only once. This chain connects TRBV7-9 to TRBJ2-5, with TRBD1 identical over 7 bases. There are 16 residues in the CDR3. Germline V gives CDR1 SEHNR, CDR2 FQNEAQ (reference sequence). The ends lost 5 bases at V and 2 bases at J; junction bases unmatched: 11. The CDR3 reads CASSPTKGQKQETQYF. Written as DNA, the CDR3 is TGTGCCAGCAGCCCTACTAAGGGACAGAAACAAGAGACCCAGTACTTC.

This CDR3 is CASSLGTYYEQYF. The DNA of the CDR3 is TGTGCCAGCAGCTTGGGTACTTACTACGAGCAGTACTTC. The rearrangement uses TRBV5-4 and TRBJ2-7; D is ambiguous. V gave up 0 bases and J gave up 3 bases, with 7 bases separating them. The CDR3 totals 13 residues. CDR1 and CDR2 (germline): SGHNT, YYREEE (reference sequence).

The genes are TRBV7-2 and TRBJ2-1; 7 bases align to TRBD1. CDR3 size: 15 residues. The germline V gene encodes CDR1 SGHTA and CDR2 FQGNSA. Unmatched junction bases numbered 6, after V lost 5 bases and J lost 2 bases. CDR3: CASSPNGQAYNEQFF. The CDR3 DNA is TGTGCCAGCAGCCCCAACGGACAGGCCTACAATGAGCAGTTCTTC.

The rearrangement joins TRBV6-5 to TRBJ2-2; D might be TRBD2 (5 bases). This CDR3 is 12 amino acids long. Trimming left V 6 bases short and J 7 bases short, with 9 bases between. Germline CDR1 reads MNHEY; CDR2 reads SVGAGI. CDR3 nucleotides: TGTGCCAGCAGGGGTAGCGTCGGGGAGCTGTTTTTT. Translating gives CASRGSVGELFF.

The genes are TRBV7-2 and TRBJ2-1, with unresolved D. CDR1 and CDR2 (germline): SGHTA, FQGNSA. The length of the CDR3 is 13 residues. The V and J ends lost 0 bases and 6 bases respectively, with 6 bases between them. The DNA of the CDR3 is TGTGCCAGCAGCTTAGCACAGACCAATGAGCAGTTCTTC. Encoded protein: CASSLAQTNEQFF.

The chain employs TRBV7-9 and TRBJ1-1; TRBD1 matches at 7 bases. From germline, CDR1 is SEHNR and CDR2 FQNEAQ (reference sequence). V shed 5 bases and J 1 base; nucleotides not matched to a gene: 4. This CDR3 has 14 residues. The chain's CDR3 is CASSDGTENTEAFF. The CDR3 bases are TGTGCCAGCAGCGACGGGACAGAGAACACTGAAGCTTTCTTT.

V is TRBV5-1 and J is TRBJ1-1; 10 nucleotides align to TRBD1. V dropped 4 bases and J dropped 4; count of bases not matched to a gene: 4. The CDR3 totals 14 residues. The germline V gene has CDR1 SGHRS and CDR2 YFSETQ. This CDR3 reads CASSQDRGGTEAFF. The CDR3 coding sequence is TGCGCCAGCAGCCAGGACAGGGGGGGCACTGAAGCTTTCTTT.

The chain recombines TRBV3-1 (or the pseudogene TRBV3-2) with TRBJ2-5; D unclear. Germline V gene data show CDR1 as LGHDT and CDR2 as YNNKEL (reference sequence). The CDR3 runs to 13 residues. Trimming took 3 bases from V and 3 from J, leaving 8 bases between them. The CDR3 loop reads CASSHLAEETQYF. In DNA, the CDR3 is TGTGCCAGCAGCCACTTAGCAGAAGAGACCCAGTACTTC.

This chain joins TRBV28 and TRBJ2-3, with a weak D call TRBD2 (5 bases). With 3 bases removed from V and 4 bases from J, the gap between germline ends came to 20 bases. This CDR3 comprises 17 residues. From germline, CDR1 is MDHEN and CDR2 SYDVKM. CDR3 loop: CASSLRVRGPLPDTQYF. CDR3 bases: TGTGCCAGCAGTTTGAGGGTCCGGGGTCCGCTTCCAGATACGCAGTATTTT.

The chain links TRBV24-1 to TRBJ1-2, with no clear D. CDR1 is KGHDR and CDR2 is SFDVKD in the germline V gene. Between the trimmed V and J ends, which lost 2 bases and 3 bases, there was a span of 12 bases. This CDR3 is built from 15 residues. The CDR3 nucleotides read TGTGCCACCAGTGATTCCGGCCGGGGAGACTATGGCTACACCTTC. This codes for CATSDSGRGDYGYTF.

The chain has TRBV5-1 and TRBJ2-3, with 8 bases fitting TRBD2. With V trimmed by 4 bases and J by 2 bases, 3 bases remained unmatched. There are 14 residues in the CDR3. In germline, CDR1 is SGHRS, CDR2 YFSETQ. The DNA for the CDR3 is TGCGCCAGCAGCCCGGGACTAGTCACAGATACGCAGTATTTT. Translation: CASSPGLVTDTQYF.

This chain uses TRBV5-1 with TRBJ2-7, with D possibly TRBD1 on 6 matching bases. Germline V lookup: CDR1 SGHRS, CDR2 YFSETQ. This CDR3 contains 17 residues. V gave up 3 bases and J gave up 0 bases, with 19 bases separating them. The CDR3 bases are TGCGCCAGCAGCTACGGACAGCAGGGCTGGAGCTCCTACGAGCAGTACTTC. Its protein product is CASSYGQQGWSSYEQYF.

This clone has more than one count but fewer than ten. The chain employs TRBV14 and TRBJ2-7; D unclear. The V end lost 0 bases, the J end lost 9 bases, and 12 bases lay between the germline ends. Germline loops: CDR1 SGHDN, CDR2 FVKESK. This CDR3 has 13 residues. CDR3 bases: TGTGCCAGCAGCCAAGATTTACAGTTCGGGCAGTACTTC. Its translation: CASSQDLQFGQYF.

This chain connects TRBV6-1 to TRBJ2-5; unclear D gene. The CDR3 is 14 residues long. V lost 0 bases and J 2 bases, leaving 7 bases between the germline ends. Germline V gene data show CDR1 as MNHNS and CDR2 as SASEGT. The CDR3 nucleotides read TGTGCCAGCAGTGAAGCTGGGCTTCAAGAGACCCAGTACTTC. Translating gives CASSEAGLQETQYF.

The genes are TRBV5-1 and TRBJ2-3; possibly TRBD1 for D (5 bases). The germline V gene encodes CDR1 SGHRS and CDR2 YFSETQ. CDR3 length: 15 amino acids. Trimming shortened V by 1 base and J by 2 bases, and 11 bases separated the two germline ends. CDR3 protein: CASSLSGYLTDTQYF. CDR3 coding DNA: TGCGCCAGCAGCTTGTCAGGGTATCTCACAGATACGCAGTATTTT.

About this clone itself: The sample contains more than one DNA sequence encoding this CDR3. This chain connects TRBV11-3 to TRBJ1-1; D is undetermined. V was shortened by 1 base and J by 1 base, with 4 bases between the two germline ends. Germline CDR1 SGHNT, CDR2 YENEEA. The CDR3 runs 13 residues. CDR3 DNA sequence: TGTGCCAGCAGCTTAGGCGGGAACACTGAAGCTTTCTTT. Its translation: CASSLGGNTEAFF.